This T cell receptor beta chain was identified during a study of blood T cell repertoires in COVID-19. Whole-study context: T cells, B-cell-depleted T cells, or PBMCs supplied cDNA or gDNA.

This clone has only a few counts. Assay: immunoSEQ multiplex PCR; the TCRdb copy retains only in-frame clones and omits some. The sample yields 80,000 to 95,000 clones, 87% seen once. CDR3 length equals 17 residues. Germline V gene data show CDR1 as SGHRS and CDR2 as YFSETQ. Losses at the gene ends were 2 bases for V and 5 bases for J; bases not matched to a gene: 9. The sequencing input was peripheral blood. The rearrangement links TRBV5-1 to TRBJ2-1; 11 nucleotides align to TRBD2. The receptor was derived from a human donor in a cohort sampled during active COVID-19. DNA for the CDR3: TGCGCCAGCAGCTTTGGGGCTAGCGGGGGGATCCACAATGAGCAGTTCTTC. Translating gives CASSFGASGGIHNEQFF. Looking up the rest from reference TRBV5-1 and TRBJ2-1 gives the full variable domain: KAGVTQTPRYLIKTRGQQVTLSCSPISGHRSVSWYQQTPGQGLQFLFEYFSETQRNKGNFPGRFSGRQFSNSRSEMNVSTLELGDSALYLCASSFGASGGIHNEQFFGPGTRLTVL.